This T cell receptor (beta chain) came from a study of cytomegalovirus exposure and HLA in healthy donors. TCRdb's copy holds only in-frame clones and misses some; the assay was immunoSEQ multiplex PCR. The sample has 150,000 or so clones, about 82% seen once. Study findings and constraints: The study recorded over 150 TCR beta chains that were cytomegalovirus-associated. In vitro data verified a few CMV-associated chains as specific for CMV antigens. First-cohort TCR clusters were later found to tend to co-occur in the approximately 120 validation repertoires.

About this clone itself: As yet, its antigen is unknown.

Separation from the roughly 700-subject first cohort characterized the roughly 130-subject validation cohort, to which the donors belonged. The V gene's germline CDR1 is SGHTA and CDR2 FQGTGA. Trimming cost V 5 bases and J 6 bases; bases outside gene matches: 9. The CDR3 consists of 15 residues. The sequencing input was PBMCs. The receptor was isolated from a human donor in good health. The chain links TRBV7-3 to TRBJ1-2; 10 bases are a match to TRBD1. The CDR3, as DNA: TGTGCCAGCAGCGCGGGACAGGGGAGGGGAAATGGCTACACCTTC. Protein product: CASSAGQGRGNGYTF.